A selection of T cell receptor beta chains follows, all from one sample in a study of T-cell memory formation after mild COVID-19. From the 5' RACE reads, TCRdb called clonotypes with MiXCR, one entry per CDR3 protein. The table records fewer than 350,000 distinct CDR3 sequences, approximately 15% of them present only once. Sequenced sample: PBMCs or a T cell subset sorted from them (not recorded which). The receptors were sampled from a man between 18 and 29 years old who had mild COVID-19 (a few samples of this study predate the infection). Cell type and time point are not known. Both conserved end residues are part of each CDR3. A D gene is named only where the DNA matches it firmly. Only some rows state a clone size, as once, few, many or a class for expanded clones.

clone size	V gene	CDR3 length	J gene	D gene	CDR3 protein	CDR3 DNA
few	TRBV5-5	13	TRBJ1-1	NA	CASSFSGTTEAFF	TGTGCCAGCAGCTTTTCAGGGACCACTGAAGCTTTCTTT
NA	TRBV6-5	16	TRBJ1-6	TRBD1	CASRWDRSSYNSPLHF	TGTGCCAGCAGATGGGACAGGAGCTCCTATAATTCACCCCTCCACTTT
few	TRBV20-1	19	TRBJ2-1	TRBD2	CSASLLLAGGPETYNEQFF	TGCAGTGCTAGCCTCTTACTAGCGGGGGGTCCCGAAACCTACAATGAGCAGTTCTTC
many	TRBV27	16	TRBJ2-7	TRBD2	CASSSRERGGPYEQYF	TGTGCCAGCAGTTCCCGGGAGCGGGGGGGCCCCTACGAGCAGTACTTC
many	TRBV7-2	13	TRBJ2-3	NA	CASSLARADTQYF	TGTGCCAGCAGCTTAGCTAGGGCAGATACGCAGTATTTT
NA	TRBV5-1	16	TRBJ2-7	NA	CASSLDVWTVSYEQYF	TGCGCCAGCAGCTTGGATGTCTGGACAGTCTCCTACGAGCAGTACTTC
many	TRBV4-3	15	TRBJ2-3	NA	CASSQEGGRADTQYF	TGCGCCAGCAGCCAAGAAGGGGGGAGGGCAGATACGCAGTATTTT
NA	TRBV6-5	12	TRBJ2-2	TRBD2	CASRLAGGELFF	TGTGCCAGCAGACTAGCGGGCGGGGAGCTGTTTTTT
NA	TRBV4-3	17	TRBJ2-6	NA	CASSQENRRSGANVLTF	TGCGCCAGCAGCCAAGAGAACAGACGCTCTGGGGCCAACGTCCTGACTTTC
NA	TRBV6-5	14	TRBJ1-5	NA	CASRTGNSNQPQHF	TGTGCCAGCAGAACAGGGAATAGCAATCAGCCCCAGCATTTT
NA	TRBV9	14	TRBJ1-5	NA	CASSRESDNQPQHF	TGTGCCAGCAGTCGAGAGTCGGACAATCAGCCCCAGCATTTT
NA	TRBV7-8	13	TRBJ2-2	NA	CASSVRETGELFF	TGTGCCAGCAGCGTCAGGGAAACCGGGGAGCTGTTTTTT
NA	TRBV6-2/TRBV6-3	12	TRBJ2-7	NA	CATTGRIYEQYF	TGTGCCACCACGGGCAGAATCTACGAGCAGTACTTC
few	TRBV12-3/TRBV12-4	14	TRBJ2-5	NA	CATRDSREGETQYF	TGTGCCACCAGGGACAGCCGGGAGGGAGAGACCCAGTACTTC
few	TRBV5-1	14	TRBJ2-1	TRBD1	CASSWDRGPNEQFF	TGCGCCAGCAGCTGGGACAGGGGGCCCAATGAGCAGTTCTTC
NA	TRBV5-1	14	TRBJ1-2	TRBD1	CASSYSGQGFGYTF	TGCGCCAGCAGCTATTCGGGACAGGGGTTTGGCTACACCTTC
few	TRBV6-5	13	TRBJ1-2	TRBD1	CASRRGRGYGYTF	TGTGCCAGCAGAAGGGGGCGCGGCTATGGCTACACCTTC
many	TRBV7-9	14	TRBJ2-5	NA	CASSLGQAWETQYF	TGTGCCAGCAGCTTAGGACAGGCTTGGGAGACCCAGTACTTC
few	TRBV12-3/TRBV12-4	15	TRBJ2-5	TRBD1	CASSWDRGWQETQYF	TGTGCCAGCAGTTGGGACAGGGGTTGGCAAGAGACCCAGTACTTC
few	TRBV27	15	TRBJ2-7	NA	CASSVKAGGLYEQYF	TGTGCCAGCAGTGTTAAAGCCGGAGGGCTCTACGAGCAGTACTTC
many	TRBV7-2	14	TRBJ2-7	NA	CASSFRISSYEQYF	TGTGCCAGCAGCTTCCGGATCAGCTCCTACGAGCAGTACTTC
NA	TRBV5-4	15	TRBJ2-2	NA	CASSAGTVNTGELFF	TGTGCCAGCAGTGCCGGGACGGTGAACACCGGGGAGCTGTTTTTT
few	TRBV3-1	15	TRBJ2-5	NA	CASSQPDSGRQTQYF	TGTGCCAGCAGCCAACCGGACAGTGGTCGACAGACCCAGTACTTC
few	TRBV5-1	14	TRBJ2-5	TRBD1	CASSTQGAQETQYF	TGCGCCAGCAGCACCCAGGGGGCTCAAGAGACCCAGTACTTC
few	TRBV7-9	13	TRBJ1-4	NA	CASSQGFNEKLFF	TGTGCCAGCAGCCAGGGGTTTAATGAAAAACTGTTTTTT
NA	TRBV7-9	13	TRBJ1-1	NA	CASSLDAGDRAFF	TGTGCCAGCAGCTTAGACGCAGGGGATAGGGCTTTCTTT